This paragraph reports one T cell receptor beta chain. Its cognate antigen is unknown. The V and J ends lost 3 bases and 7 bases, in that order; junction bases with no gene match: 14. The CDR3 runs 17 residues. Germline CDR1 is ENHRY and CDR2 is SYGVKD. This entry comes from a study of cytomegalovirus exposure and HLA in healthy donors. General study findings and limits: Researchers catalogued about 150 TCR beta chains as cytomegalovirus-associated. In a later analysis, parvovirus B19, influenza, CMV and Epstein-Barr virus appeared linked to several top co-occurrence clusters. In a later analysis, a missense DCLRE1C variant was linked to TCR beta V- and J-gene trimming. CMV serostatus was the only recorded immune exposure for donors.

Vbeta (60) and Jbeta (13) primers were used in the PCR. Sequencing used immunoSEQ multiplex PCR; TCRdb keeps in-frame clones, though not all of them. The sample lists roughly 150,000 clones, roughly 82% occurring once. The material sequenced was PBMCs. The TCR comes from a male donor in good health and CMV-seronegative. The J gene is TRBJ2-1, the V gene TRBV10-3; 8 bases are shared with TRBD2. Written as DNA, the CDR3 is TGTGCCATCAGTGACTACAGGGTCAGCGGGAGTAGTAATGAGCAGTTCTTC. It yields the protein CAISDYRVSGSSNEQFF.